This TCR beta chain was retrieved from a study of blood T cell repertoires in COVID-19. Study information: Acute and convalescent COVID-19 specimens originated in the United States, Italy and Spain.

The V gene's germline CDR1 is LNHDA and CDR2 SQIVND (reference sequence). The CDR3 has 14 amino acids. V trimming: 8 bases; J trimming: 8 bases; junction bases outside the gene matches: 11. Data came from immunoSEQ multiplex PCR; TCRdb stores just in-frame clones and leaves some out. The data show more than 50,000 clones, 70% to 75% seen once. This receptor was taken from a woman between 65 and 79 years old with acute or convalescent COVID-19. Sequencing was performed on peripheral blood. This chain connects TRBV19 to TRBJ2-2, with 7 bases aligning to TRBD2. The CDR3 sequence: CASLPRGVVGELFF. The CDR3 nucleotides read TGTGCCAGTCTCCCCCGGGGGGTGGTGGGGGAGCTGTTTTTT.